The 2 T cell receptor beta chains below come from one sample, sequenced in a study of shared clonotypes between healthy human individuals (TCRdb year 2020). Libraries came from the immunoSEQ multiplex PCR assay. TCRdb carries this immuneACCESS record with in-frame sequences only. Its versions omit some clonotypes, under half of them owing to an unresolved V gene in the studies checked, with the rest unexplained. This sample gives over 2 million clones in total; under 95% of them show up just once. The ten largest clones take up approximately 0.41% of the sample. Sequencing input: naive CD4+ T cells from PBMCs. What this sample's cell subset or site label stands for: CD45RA+ positively selected. These receptors all stem from a man younger than 35 in good health. Some clones in this sample may be carry-over from other donors' samples.

CDR3 loop: CASSPTTGSYTEAFF. As DNA, the CDR3 is TGTGCCAGCAGCCCGACTACAGGGTCGTACACTGAAGCTTTCTTT. J is TRBJ1-1 and V is TRBV5-5, with a weak D call TRBD1 (6 bases). V was cut by 4 bases and J by 3 bases, with 16 bases left in between. Germline CDR1 and CDR2: SGHKS and YYEKEE (reference sequence). The CDR3 has 15 residues.

This chain connects TRBV2 to TRBJ1-1; perhaps TRBD1 as D (5 bases). V gave up 3 bases and J gave up 3 bases, with 29 bases separating them. Germline V CDR1 and CDR2: SNHLY, FYNNEI. This CDR3 region has 20 residues. This CDR3 reads CASSDDAETSGRGWDTEAFF. The CDR3 DNA is TGTGCCAGCAGTGATGATGCAGAAACCTCTGGCCGGGGGTGGGACACTGAAGCTTTCTTT.